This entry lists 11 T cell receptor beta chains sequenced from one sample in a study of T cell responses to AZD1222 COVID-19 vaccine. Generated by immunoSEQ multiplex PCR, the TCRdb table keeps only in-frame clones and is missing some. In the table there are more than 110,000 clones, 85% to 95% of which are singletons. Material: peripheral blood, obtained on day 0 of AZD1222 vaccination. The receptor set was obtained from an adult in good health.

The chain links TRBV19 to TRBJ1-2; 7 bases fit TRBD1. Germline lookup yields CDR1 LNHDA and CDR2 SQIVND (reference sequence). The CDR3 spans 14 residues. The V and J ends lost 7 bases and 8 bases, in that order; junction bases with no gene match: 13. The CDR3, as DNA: TGTGCCAGTAACGACAGGGAAACCCTATCCGGCTACACCTTC. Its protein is CASNDRETLSGYTF.

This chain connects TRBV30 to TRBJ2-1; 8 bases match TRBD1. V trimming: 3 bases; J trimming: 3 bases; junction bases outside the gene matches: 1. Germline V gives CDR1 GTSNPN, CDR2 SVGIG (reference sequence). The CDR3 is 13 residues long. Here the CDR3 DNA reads TGTGCCTGGAGAGGGACAGGCTACAATGAGCAGTTCTTC. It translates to CAWRGTGYNEQFF. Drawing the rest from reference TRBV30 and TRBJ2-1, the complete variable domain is SQTIHQWPATLVQPVGSPLSLECTVEGTSNPNLYWYRQAAGRGLQLLFYSVGIGQISSEVPQNLSASRPQDRQFILSSKKLLLSDSGFYLCAWRGTGYNEQFFGPGTRLTVL.

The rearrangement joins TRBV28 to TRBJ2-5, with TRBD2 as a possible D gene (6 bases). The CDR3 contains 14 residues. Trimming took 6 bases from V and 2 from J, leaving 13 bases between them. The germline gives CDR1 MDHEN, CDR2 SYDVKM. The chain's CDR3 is CASSPAGGQETQYF. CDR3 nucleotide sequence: TGTGCCAGCAGCCCGGCCGGGGGTCAAGAGACCCAGTACTTC.

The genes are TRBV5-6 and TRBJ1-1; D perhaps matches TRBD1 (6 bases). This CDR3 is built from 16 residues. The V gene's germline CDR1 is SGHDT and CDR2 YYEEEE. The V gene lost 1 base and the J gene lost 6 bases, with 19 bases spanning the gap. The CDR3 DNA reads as TGTGCCAGCAGCTTGACCCCGGGAGCAGGGGACGCTGAAGCTTTCTTT. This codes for CASSLTPGAGDAEAFF. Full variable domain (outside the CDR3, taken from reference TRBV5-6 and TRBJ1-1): DAGVTQSPTHLIKTRGQQVTLRCSPKSGHDTVSWYQQALGQGPQFIFQYYEEEERQRGNFPDRFSGHQFPNYSSELNVNALLLGDSALYLCASSLTPGAGDAEAFFGQGTRLTVV.

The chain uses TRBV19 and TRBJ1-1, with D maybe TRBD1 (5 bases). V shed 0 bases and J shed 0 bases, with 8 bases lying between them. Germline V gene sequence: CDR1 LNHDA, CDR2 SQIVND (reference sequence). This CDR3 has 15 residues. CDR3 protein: CASSIEGRVNTEAFF. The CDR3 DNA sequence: TGTGCCAGTAGTATAGAAGGCAGGGTGAACACTGAAGCTTTCTTT.

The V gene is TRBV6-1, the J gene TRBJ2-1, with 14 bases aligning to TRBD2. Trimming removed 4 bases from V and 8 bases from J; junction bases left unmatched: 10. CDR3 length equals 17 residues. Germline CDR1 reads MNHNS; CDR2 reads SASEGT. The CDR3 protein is CASSVPTSGRAKDEQFF. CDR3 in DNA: TGTGCCAGCAGTGTTCCGACTAGCGGGAGGGCCAAGGATGAGCAGTTCTTC.

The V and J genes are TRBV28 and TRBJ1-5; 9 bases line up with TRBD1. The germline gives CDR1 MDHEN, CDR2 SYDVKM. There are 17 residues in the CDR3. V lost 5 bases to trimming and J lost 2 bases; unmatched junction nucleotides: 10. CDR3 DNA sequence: TGTGCCAGCAGTCCACCGGGACAGGGTGCGCGCAATCAGCCCCAGCATTTT. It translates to CASSPPGQGARNQPQHF.

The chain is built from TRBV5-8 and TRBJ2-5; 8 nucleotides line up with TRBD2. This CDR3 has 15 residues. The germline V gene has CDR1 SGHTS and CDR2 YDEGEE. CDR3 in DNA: TGTGCTAACGGGGCTAGCGGGCTGACTCAAGAGACCCAGTACTTC. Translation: CANGASGLTQETQYF.

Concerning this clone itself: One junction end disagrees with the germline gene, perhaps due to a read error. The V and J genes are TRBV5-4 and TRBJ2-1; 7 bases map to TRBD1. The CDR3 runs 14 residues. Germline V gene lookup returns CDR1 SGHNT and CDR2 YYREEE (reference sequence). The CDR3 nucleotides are TGTGCCAGCAGCTTGGGACAGGGCTACGATGAGCAGTTCTTC. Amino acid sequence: CASSLGQGYDEQFF.

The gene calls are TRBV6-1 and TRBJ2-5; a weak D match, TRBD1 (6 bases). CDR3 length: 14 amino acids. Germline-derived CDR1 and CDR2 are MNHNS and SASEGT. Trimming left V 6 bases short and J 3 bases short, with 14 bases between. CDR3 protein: CASSQQGREETQYF. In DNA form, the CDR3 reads TGTGCCAGCAGCCAACAGGGTAGGGAAGAGACCCAGTACTTC.

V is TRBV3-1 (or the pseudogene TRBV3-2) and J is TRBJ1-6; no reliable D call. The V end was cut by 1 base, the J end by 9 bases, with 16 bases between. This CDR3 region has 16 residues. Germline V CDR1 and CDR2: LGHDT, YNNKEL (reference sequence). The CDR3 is CASSQGPADEGSPLHF. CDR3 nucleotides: TGTGCCAGCAGCCAAGGACCCGCGGATGAAGGTTCACCCCTCCACTTT.